This T cell receptor beta chain was captured in a study of T-cell memory formation after mild COVID-19. The V and J ends lost 0 bases and 3 bases respectively, with 12 bases between them. Looked up from germline, CDR1 is SGHDT and CDR2 is YYEEEE. CDR3 length equals 15 residues. TCRdb re-called the 5' RACE reads through MiXCR, storing one row per CDR3 protein. The sample has 410,000 or so distinct CDR3 sequences, 23% seen once; the top ten hold around 13%. The chain uses TRBV5-6 and TRBJ1-1, with a weak D call TRBD1 (5 bases). This TCR derives from an adult woman who had mild COVID-19 (a few samples of this study predate the infection). Cell type and time point are not known. The sequencing sample was made of PBMCs or a T cell subset sorted from them (not recorded which). This CDR3 is CASSLVQARDTEAFF. CDR3 bases: TGTGCCAGCAGCTTGGTACAGGCGAGGGACACTGAAGCTTTCTTT.